These T cell receptor beta chains were read from a single sample in a study of CD8 T cells in Susac syndrome. One entry per CDR3 protein, called by TCRdb with MiXCR from the immunoSEQ multiplex PCR reads. The sample shows more than 95,000 distinct CDR3 sequences, around 94% of them seen only once. Sequencing was carried out using CD8+ T cells from PBMCs. The receptor set was obtained from a human donor with Susac syndrome. Each CDR3 is given with its conserved first and last residue. D genes are given only for firm matches. Expanded clones get a size class; other rows say once, few or many, or leave the size out.

v_gene	abundance	d_gene	j_gene	CDR3aa	CDR3nt
TRBV6-2/TRBV6-3	-	TRBD2	TRBJ2-7	CASSYWGVTGTSENYEQYF	TGTGCCAGCAGTTACTGGGGCGTCACCGGGACTAGCGAGAACTACGAGCAGTACTTC
TRBV12-3/TRBV12-4	-	-	TRBJ2-7	CASSSSFYEQYF	TGTGCCAGCAGTTCCTCCTTCTACGAGCAGTACTTC
TRBV19	once	-	TRBJ1-3	CASSLDGGLSGNTIYF	TGTGCCAGTAGTTTGGACGGCGGACTCTCTGGAAACACCATATATTTT
TRBV19	-	TRBD1	TRBJ1-1	CASSLRPDRDNTEAFF	TGTGCCAGTAGTCTCCGACCAGACAGGGACAACACTGAAGCTTTCTTT
TRBV6-4	-	TRBD2	TRBJ2-1	CASSPMAGEGNEQFF	TGTGCCAGCAGTCCCATGGCGGGAGAGGGAAATGAGCAGTTCTTC
TRBV7-8	-	TRBD2	TRBJ2-7	CASSLGTSARDEQYF	TGTGCCAGCAGCTTAGGGACTAGCGCAAGGGACGAGCAGTACTTC
TRBV30	-	TRBD2	TRBJ2-1	CACYRLARYNEQFF	TGTGCCTGCTACCGACTAGCGAGGTACAATGAGCAGTTCTTC
TRBV4-3	once	-	TRBJ2-3	CASSLSGGGTSTDTQYF	TGCGCCAGCAGCCTATCGGGCGGCGGGACAAGCACAGATACGCAGTATTTT
TRBV4-3	-	-	TRBJ2-1	CASSPHLGTISYNEQFF	TGCGCCAGCAGCCCCCATCTCGGGACGATCTCCTACAATGAGCAGTTCTTC
TRBV6-6	-	TRBD2	TRBJ2-3	CASRRLAGSDTQYF	TGTGCCAGCAGGCGACTAGCGGGGTCTGATACGCAGTATTTT
TRBV7-9	-	TRBD1	TRBJ2-2	CASSSHAGGTGELFF	TGTGCCAGCAGCTCCCACGCAGGGGGCACCGGGGAGCTGTTTTTT
TRBV7-3	-	-	TRBJ2-3	CASSSTSSDTQYF	TGTGCCAGCAGCTCTACTAGTTCAGATACGCAGTATTTT
TRBV6-5	-	TRBD1	TRBJ1-2	CASSYSTGAASNYGYTF	TGTGCCAGCAGTTACTCGACAGGGGCCGCCTCTAACTATGGCTACACCTTC
TRBV13	-	-	TRBJ1-1	CASSLWADSGRVAFF	TGTGCCAGCAGCTTGTGGGCCGACTCCGGTAGGGTAGCTTTCTTT
TRBV6-5	-	TRBD2	TRBJ2-3	CASSFLLAGRNTDTQYF	TGTGCCAGCAGTTTCCTACTAGCGGGGAGAAACACAGATACGCAGTATTTT
TRBV4-1	-	TRBD1	TRBJ2-7	CASSQDAGQGVYEQYF	TGCGCCAGCAGCCAAGACGCGGGACAGGGGGTCTACGAGCAGTACTTC
TRBV13	-	TRBD2	TRBJ2-7	CASSHETSGPSYEQYF	TGTGCCAGCAGCCATGAGACTAGCGGGCCTTCCTACGAGCAGTACTTC
TRBV7-2	-	-	TRBJ2-6	CASSPRGFGANVLTF	TGTGCCAGCAGCCCCCGGGGATTTGGGGCCAACGTCCTGACTTTC
TRBV5-5	-	TRBD1	TRBJ2-7	CASSLTGGQPEQYF	TGTGCCAGCAGCTTAACAGGGGGACAGCCCGAGCAGTACTTC
TRBV7-9	-	TRBD2	TRBJ2-3	CASSKLASTDTQYF	TGTGCCAGCAGCAAACTAGCGAGCACAGATACGCAGTATTTT
TRBV11-2	-	TRBD2	TRBJ2-7	CASNWGGYYEQYF	TGTGCCAGCAACTGGGGGGGATATTACGAGCAGTACTTC
TRBV9	once	TRBD2	TRBJ2-2	CASSVVPGLADPNTGELFF	TGTGCCAGCAGCGTAGTTCCGGGACTAGCGGACCCGAACACCGGGGAGCTGTTTTTT
TRBV5-1	-	-	TRBJ2-2	CASSQSRGELFF	TGCGCCAGCAGCCAGAGCAGGGGGGAGCTGTTTTTT
TRBV7-9	-	-	TRBJ2-5	CASSRTEEETQYF	TGTGCCAGCAGCCGGACAGAAGAAGAGACCCAGTACTTC
TRBV3-1	-	-	TRBJ1-2	CASSQVNSGYYGYTF	TGTGCCAGCAGCCAAGTTAATTCAGGGTACTATGGCTACACCTTC
TRBV4-2	-	-	TRBJ1-2	CASSQVSGSPVLGYTF	TGTGCCAGCAGCCAAGTGTCCGGGTCTCCCGTCCTAGGCTACACCTTC